This T cell receptor (beta chain) was sequenced during a study of T cell responses to AZD1222 COVID-19 vaccine. Trimming shortened V by 4 bases and J by 2 bases, and 13 bases separated the two germline ends. Germline V gene sequence: CDR1 MGHDK, CDR2 SYGVNS. This CDR3 region has 15 residues. The protocol was immunoSEQ multiplex PCR, while the TCRdb copy is restricted to in-frame clones and leaves out a portion. Altogether roughly 140,000 clones are present, more than 75% being singletons, with the ten largest covering about 4%. The TCR sequence derives from an adult in good health. This material consisted of peripheral blood, taken on day 0 of MenACWY control vaccination. The V call is TRBV25-1, the J call TRBJ2-3; a possible D gene is TRBD2 (6 bases). DNA for the CDR3: TGTGCCAGCAGTGGAAGGCGGGACTTCACAGATACGCAGTATTTT. Encoded protein: CASSGRRDFTDTQYF.